The 3 T cell receptor beta chains below were found in one sample sequenced in a study of early T cells in non-severe SARS-CoV-2 infection. TCRdb fed the 5' RACE reads into MiXCR, producing one record per CDR3 protein. The sample includes some 57,000 distinct CDR3 sequences, about 12% seen only once; the top ten take around 4.9%. The sequencing sample was made of whole blood. The receptors were gathered from an adult who was a healthcare worker with PCR-confirmed SARS-CoV-2 infection or an uninfected control (not recorded which).

This clonotype occurred many times. This chain joins TRBV6-6 and TRBJ2-5, with a possible D match to TRBD2 (5 bases). Trimming took 5 bases from V and 2 from J, leaving 18 bases between them. Germline CDR1 is MNHNY and CDR2 is SVGAGI (reference sequence). This CDR3 is built from 16 residues. CDR3 bases: TGTGCCAGCAGTAGCGGACTTGTACAGACACAAGAGACCCAGTACTTC. Encoded protein: CASSSGLVQTQETQYF.

In its sample, this clonotype was seen a few times. The chain combines TRBV2 with TRBJ2-2, with TRBD1 as a possible D gene (5 bases). The germline gives CDR1 SNHLY, CDR2 FYNNEI. CDR3 length equals 14 residues. V lost 4 bases and J lost 3, with 9 bases in between. The CDR3 DNA reads as TGTGCCAGCAGTGTGTTCAGGGACACCGGGGAGCTGTTTTTT. It is translated as CASSVFRDTGELFF.

This chain links TRBV12-3 or TRBV12-4 with TRBJ1-3; D is unclear. CDR3 length equals 17 residues. V shed 3 bases and J shed 4 bases, with 19 bases lying between them. This CDR3 reads CASSFVLKDGKGNTIYF. CDR3 sequence (DNA): TGTGCCAGCAGTTTTGTCCTAAAGGATGGAAAGGGAAACACCATATATTTT.